This entry lists 8 T cell receptor beta chains sequenced from one sample in a study of identical twins (TCRdb year 2016). The method was 5' RACE. TCRdb lists the instrument as Illumina HiSeq 2000. TCRdb reran the public reads through fastp at Q25 and MiXCR, keeping productive beta chains. Here each entry gathers all rows of one CDR3 protein and keeps the most common genes and DNA. For this sample the table gives hundreds of thousands of distinct CDR3 sequences, of which 15% to 20% were detected only once. The top ten clones comprise about an eighth of the sample. The data were also submitted as part of a second study, on T cells expressing NK-cell markers.

The sequenced sample was PBMCs. Receptor source: a woman aged 18-29 years in good health.

This clonotype has more than one count but fewer than ten. This chain joins TRBV14 and TRBJ2-7; a weak D match, TRBD2 (5 bases). CDR3 length: 16 residues. The germline V and J ends were trimmed by 0 bases and 5 bases, with 17 bases remaining between them. Germline CDR1 and CDR2: SGHDN and FVKESK. The CDR3 region is CASSQDGGTRSDEQYF. Here the CDR3 DNA reads TGTGCCAGCAGCCAAGATGGTGGTACTAGAAGCGACGAGCAGTACTTC. Variable domain in full (rest from reference TRBV14 and TRBJ2-7): EAGVTQFPSHSVIEKGQTVTLRCDPISGHDNLYWYRRVMGKEIKFLLHFVKESKQDESGMPNNRFLAERTGGTYSTLKVQPAELEDSGVYFCASSQDGGTRSDEQYFGPGTRLTVT.

This chain links TRBV20-1 with TRBJ2-7; 9 bases map to TRBD2. Losses at the gene ends were 0 bases for V and 2 bases for J; bases not matched to a gene: 14. Germline V gene data show CDR1 as DFQATT and CDR2 as SNEGSKA (reference sequence). The CDR3 length is 18 residues. The chain's CDR3 is CSARDTSGRLKAPYEQYF. The CDR3 DNA reads as TGCAGTGCTAGAGATACTAGCGGGCGACTCAAAGCCCCCTACGAGCAGTACTTC.

This clonotype has only a few counts. The chain employs TRBV7-2 and TRBJ2-3, with TRBD2 identical over 11 bases. The trim removed 2 bases at V and 4 bases at J, leaving 5 bases unmatched. CDR1 and CDR2 from the germline V gene are SGHTA and FQGNSA. CDR3 length: 16 amino acids. CDR3 sequence: CASSLRSGRAPDTQYF. The CDR3 bases are TGTGCCAGCAGCTTACGTAGCGGGAGGGCCCCAGATACGCAGTATTTT.

There are many counts of this clonotype. The chain has TRBV30 and TRBJ2-3; D possibly corresponds to TRBD2 (5 bases). The germline V gene has CDR1 GTSNPN and CDR2 SVGIG (reference sequence). V was clipped by 2 bases and J by 3 bases, with 9 bases between them. The CDR3 contains 13 residues. The CDR3 DNA sequence: TGTGCCTGGAGTTTGAGAGGGACAGATACGCAGTATTTT. Its translation: CAWSLRGTDTQYF.

The chain recombines TRBV5-1 with TRBJ2-1, with 10 bases matching TRBD2. This CDR3 comprises 17 residues. From germline, CDR1 is SGHRS and CDR2 YFSETQ. V lost 0 bases to trimming and J lost 4 bases; unmatched junction nucleotides: 7. CDR3 nucleotides: TGCGCCAGCAGCTTGGGTGGGACTAGCGCTGCTTACAATGAGCAGTTCTTC. Translating it yields CASSLGGTSAAYNEQFF.

This chain connects TRBV7-2 to TRBJ1-1, with 9 positions matching TRBD1. From germline, CDR1 is SGHTA and CDR2 FQGNSA. With V trimmed by 4 bases and J by 11 bases, 5 bases remained unmatched. The CDR3 runs to 12 residues. The DNA of the CDR3 is TGTGCCAGCAGCTCACAGGGGGCGTGGGCTTTCTTT. Translated: CASSSQGAWAFF.

This clonotype appeared a few times. V gene TRBV27 combines with J gene TRBJ2-7, with 11 bases aligning to TRBD1. V trimming: 3 bases; J trimming: 7 bases; junction bases outside the gene matches: 11. The CDR3 sequence is 16 residues long. Germline V gene data show CDR1 as MNHEY and CDR2 as SMNVEV (reference sequence). The CDR3 loop reads CASSFLGGQGVGEQYF. The CDR3 coding sequence is TGTGCCAGCAGTTTTCTTGGGGGACAGGGGGTCGGGGAGCAGTACTTC.

This chain joins TRBV5-8 and TRBJ2-1; TRBD1 matches 8 bases. CDR1 is SGHTS and CDR2 is YDEGEE in the germline V gene. After removal of 5 bases from V and 8 bases from J, the junction contained 12 bases not matched to a gene. The CDR3 covers 15 residues. The chain's CDR3 is CASSEARQGSDEQFF. DNA of the CDR3: TGTGCCAGCAGTGAGGCTCGACAGGGGTCCGATGAGCAGTTCTTC.